This TCR beta chain came from a study of T cells in Graves' hyperthyroidism and ophthalmopathy. Study observations and caveats: A model built on 13 V-J features separated ophthalmopathy from stable hyperthyroidism. Researchers found most expanded thyroid clonotypes above 0.001 in blood as well. Ophthalmopathy prediction by the model preceded onset by a median about 6 months.

This clonotype was recorded at least ten times. The antigen remains unidentified. Amplification of TCR beta CDR3 regions used RNA as the template. The HTBI primer set was used in a first-round RT-PCR of the TCR CDR3. From the multiplex PCR reads, TCRdb called clonotypes with MiXCR, one entry per CDR3 protein. Here the sample spans over 650,000 distinct CDR3 sequences, about a sixth being singletons. In patients aged 18 to 65, hyperthyroidism was newly diagnosed, with duration under 2 months. The germline CDR1 and CDR2 sequences are MDHEN and SYDVKM. This CDR3 has 13 residues. V lost 7 bases to trimming and J lost 0 bases, with 8 bases between them.

V usage is TRBV28 and J usage is TRBJ2-3; no clear D gene. Material for sequencing was blood. The receptor was isolated from a man between 18 and 29 years old with Graves' hyperthyroidism. The CDR3 DNA reads as TGTGCCAGCATAGAAACCAGCACAGATACGCAGTATTTT. Translation gives CASIETSTDTQYF.